This is a list of T cell receptor beta chains from one sample in a study of T-cell reconstitution after alpha-beta-depleted transplantation in children. TCRdb re-analysed the PCR reads in MiXCR, keeping a single row per CDR3 protein. Among about 480,000 distinct CDR3 sequences, approximately 13% were seen once, and the ten largest hold over 5.5%. This specimen consisted of PBMCs from the stem cell graft donor, obtained from the stem cell graft. These receptor sequences come from a human donor who donated a stem cell graft to a child with combined immunodeficiency. The CDR3 runs from the conserved cysteine through the conserved F or W. Each record gives: CDR3 length, V gene, D gene, CDR3 protein. A D gene is named only where the DNA matches it firmly.

cdr3_length: 16; v_call: TRBV5-1; d_call: .; cdr3_aa: CASSLGSGLDTGELFF
cdr3_length: 15; v_call: TRBV29-1; d_call: TRBD1; cdr3_aa: CSVERRDSEPYEQYF
cdr3_length: 18; v_call: TRBV5-6; d_call: .; cdr3_aa: CASSWAAGSLTTNYGYTF
cdr3_length: 14; v_call: TRBV6-5; d_call: TRBD1; cdr3_aa: CASMDTGGGEKLFF
cdr3_length: 15; v_call: TRBV5-4; d_call: .; cdr3_aa: CASSLFGSQNTEAFF
cdr3_length: 15; v_call: TRBV5-1; d_call: TRBD1; cdr3_aa: CASSLTGGKKETQYF
cdr3_length: 12; v_call: TRBV24-1; d_call: TRBD1; cdr3_aa: CATTDREDTQYF
cdr3_length: 16; v_call: TRBV5-5; d_call: .; cdr3_aa: CASSRDLMGAGDEQYF
cdr3_length: 17; v_call: TRBV7-2; d_call: TRBD2; cdr3_aa: CASSLGLAGGHSDTQYF
cdr3_length: 12; v_call: TRBV6-1; d_call: .; cdr3_aa: CASRSTYYEQYF
cdr3_length: 16; v_call: TRBV20-1; d_call: TRBD2; cdr3_aa: CSASALAGGSTDTQYF
cdr3_length: 16; v_call: TRBV6-5; d_call: TRBD1; cdr3_aa: CASSHSDRVVAGELFF
cdr3_length: 16; v_call: TRBV7-8; d_call: TRBD1; cdr3_aa: CASSLSGQGANTEAFF
cdr3_length: 15; v_call: TRBV12-3/TRBV12-4; d_call: TRBD2; cdr3_aa: CASSLGFGSGGEQYF
cdr3_length: 15; v_call: TRBV30; d_call: .; cdr3_aa: CAWSLPGTSNTEAFF
cdr3_length: 15; v_call: TRBV6-1; d_call: .; cdr3_aa: CASSENQAASGIQYF
cdr3_length: 13; v_call: TRBV12-3/TRBV12-4; d_call: TRBD1; cdr3_aa: CASSLGGQRRAFF
cdr3_length: 12; v_call: TRBV12-3/TRBV12-4; d_call: .; cdr3_aa: CASSFLDDEQFF
cdr3_length: 16; v_call: TRBV15; d_call: TRBD2; cdr3_aa: CATSLLALSSYNEQFF
cdr3_length: 13; v_call: TRBV7-9; d_call: .; cdr3_aa: CASSAAVVYEQYF